A single sample gave rise to the 17 T cell receptor beta chains below, sequenced in a study of shared clonotypes between healthy human individuals. Assay used: immunoSEQ multiplex PCR; TCRdb lists only in-frame clones, some missing. This repertoire shows over a million clones, roughly 80% found once; its top ten account for 1.2% to 1.5%. The specimen sequenced was memory CD4+ T cells sorted from blood. Subset indicated: CD45RA-negative fraction. All receptors derive from a man between 18 and 29 years old in good health.

V is TRBV5-4 and J is TRBJ2-2; TRBD2 matches 10 bases. Looked up from germline, CDR1 is SGHNT and CDR2 is YYREEE (reference sequence). The CDR3 extends over 15 amino acids. After removal of 2 bases from V and 6 bases from J, the junction contained 4 bases not matched to a gene. CDR3 amino acids: CASSFSGRSPGELFF. The CDR3 DNA is TGTGCCAGCAGCTTTAGCGGGAGGTCCCCCGGGGAGCTGTTTTTT.

This clone was seen once. This rearrangement joins TRBV14 to TRBJ2-5, with 10 bases fitting TRBD2. Germline lookup yields CDR1 SGHDN and CDR2 FVKESK. This CDR3 contains 15 residues. Losses at the gene ends were 4 bases for V and 4 bases for J; bases not matched to a gene: 6. CDR3: CASSRGSSGGETQYF. CDR3 DNA sequence: TGTGCCAGCAGCCGAGGCTCTAGCGGGGGAGAGACCCAGTACTTC.

The chain links TRBV2 to TRBJ1-1; TRBD1 agrees at 8 bases. After removal of 4 bases from V and 4 bases from J, the junction contained 5 bases not matched to a gene. CDR3 length: 14 amino acids. Per germline, CDR1 SNHLY and CDR2 FYNNEI. The CDR3 protein is CASSGDRGFTEAFF. The CDR3 nucleotides are TGTGCCAGCAGTGGAGACAGGGGTTTCACTGAAGCTTTCTTT.

The chain recombines TRBV27 with TRBJ2-7; D may match TRBD1 or TRBD2 (5 bases each). CDR1 is MNHEY, CDR2 SMNVEV, per germline (reference sequence). V was clipped by 5 bases and J by 2 bases, with 16 bases between them. The CDR3 consists of 15 residues. The CDR3 sequence: CASSRTRDGPYEQYF. The CDR3 DNA follows: TGTGCCAGCAGTAGAACCCGGGACGGACCCTACGAGCAGTACTTC.

Points on this clone: The same CDR3 also results from other DNA sequences found in this sample. This chain connects TRBV5-4 to TRBJ2-3; D is undetermined. Trimming cost V 0 bases and J 0 bases, with 8 bases left between them. This CDR3 is 15 amino acids long. Germline lookup yields CDR1 SGHNT and CDR2 YYREEE (reference sequence). In DNA, the CDR3 is TGTGCCAGCAGCTTGGAGGGCAGTAGCACAGATACGCAGTATTTT. Its protein product is CASSLEGSSTDTQYF. Full variable domain (rest looked up from reference TRBV5-4 and TRBJ2-3): ETGVTQSPTHLIKTRGQQVTLRCSSQSGHNTVSWYQQALGQGPQFIFQYYREEENGRGNFPPRFSGLQFPNYSSELNVNALELDDSALYLCASSLEGSSTDTQYFGPGTRLTVL.

Concerning this clone: This sample also contains other DNA sequences that code for the same CDR3. The CDR3 nucleotides read TGTGCCAGCAGCTTAGACAGTGGCAATCAGCCCCAGCATTTT. It yields the protein CASSLDSGNQPQHF. The J gene is TRBJ1-5, the V gene TRBV7-2, with no clear D. Germline V gene data show CDR1 as SGHTA and CDR2 as FQGNSA. The V end lost 1 base, the J end lost 2 bases, and 6 bases lay between the germline ends. The CDR3 extends over 14 amino acids.

The CDR3 region has the DNA TGTGCCAGCAGCGAGCCCCAGGGGGGGGCCCCTAACGGTGAGCAGTTCTTC. Translating it yields CASSEPQGGAPNGEQFF. This chain connects TRBV9 to TRBJ2-1; D is tentatively TRBD1 or TRBD2 (7 bases each). The CDR3 totals 17 residues. The germline gives CDR1 SGDLS, CDR2 YYNGEE. Trimming removed 3 bases at V and 9 bases at J, with 25 bases between.

The V call is TRBV27, the J call TRBJ2-2, with 7 bases fitting TRBD2. J gave up 2 bases and V 7 bases, and 13 bases lay outside the gene matches. Germline V gene data show CDR1 as MNHEY and CDR2 as SMNVEV (reference sequence). The CDR3 has 17 residues. CDR3 protein: CASTGGGFPSNTGELFF. CDR3 nucleotides: TGTGCCAGCACCGGGGGAGGGTTCCCGTCAAACACCGGGGAGCTGTTTTTT.

The chain has TRBV29-1 and TRBJ1-1; D gene ambiguous. Germline CDR1 reads SQVTM; CDR2 reads ANQGSEA. The CDR3 covers 12 residues. V lost 4 bases, J lost 0 bases, and 6 bases lay in between. The CDR3 DNA reads as TGCAGCGTTGGGTCCCTGAACACTGAAGCTTTCTTT. This translates into CSVGSLNTEAFF.

V usage is TRBV7-2 and J usage is TRBJ2-5; 13 positions match TRBD2. Germline values: CDR1 SGHTA, CDR2 FQGNSA. V trimming: 4 bases; J trimming: 1 base; junction bases outside the gene matches: 9. The CDR3 spans 18 residues. Here the CDR3 reads CASSYQPRLAGGQETQYF. The CDR3 nucleotides read TGTGCCAGCAGCTACCAACCCCGACTAGCGGGGGGCCAAGAGACCCAGTACTTC.

The chain employs TRBV5-6 and TRBJ1-1; 9 nucleotides line up with TRBD1. Trimming cost V 5 bases and J 3 bases; bases outside gene matches: 5. The germline gives CDR1 SGHDT, CDR2 YYEEEE. The CDR3 length is 14 residues. CDR3 nucleotide sequence: TGTGCCAGCAGAACCACAGGGGGCTACACTGAAGCTTTCTTT. This encodes CASRTTGGYTEAFF. The whole variable domain, remainder taken from reference TRBV5-6 and TRBJ1-1, is DAGVTQSPTHLIKTRGQQVTLRCSPKSGHDTVSWYQQALGQGPQFIFQYYEEEERQRGNFPDRFSGHQFPNYSSELNVNALLLGDSALYLCASRTTGGYTEAFFGQGTRLTVV.

This chain links TRBV6-1 with TRBJ2-3; 11 nucleotides agree with TRBD2. This CDR3 region has 15 residues. Germline lookup yields CDR1 MNHNS and CDR2 SASEGT. V shed 8 bases and J 0 bases; nucleotides not matched to a gene: 4. The CDR3 DNA follows: TGTGCCAGCCGGAGGACTAGCGGGAGCACAGATACGCAGTATTTT. Protein sequence: CASRRTSGSTDTQYF.

The V and J genes are TRBV14 and TRBJ1-5; D gene ambiguous. Trimming removed 3 bases from V and 0 bases from J, with 6 bases in between. This CDR3 is built from 14 residues. Per the germline V gene, CDR1 is SGHDN and CDR2 is FVKESK. Here the CDR3 reads CASSQFSSNQPQHF. DNA for the CDR3: TGTGCCAGCAGCCAGTTCTCTAGCAATCAGCCCCAGCATTTT.

This chain uses TRBV18 with TRBJ2-1, with D possibly TRBD2 on 7 matching bases. The V gene's germline CDR1 is KGHSH and CDR2 LQKENI. Deletions cut 2 bases from V and 3 bases from J, with 17 bases between. There are 17 residues in the CDR3. The CDR3 DNA follows: TGTGCCAGCTCACCAAGCAGGGGAACGGGAGGCTACAATGAGCAGTTCTTC. Its translation: CASSPSRGTGGYNEQFF.

The chain has TRBV5-1 and TRBJ2-3, with no clear D. Between the trimmed V and J ends, which lost 0 bases and 3 bases, there was a span of 8 bases. CDR1 SGHRS and CDR2 YFSETQ come from the germline V gene. This CDR3 comprises 14 residues. The DNA for the CDR3 is TGCGCCAGCAGCTTGGGACTGAAGACAGATACGCAGTATTTT. It translates to CASSLGLKTDTQYF. Full variable domain (rest looked up from reference TRBV5-1 and TRBJ2-3): KAGVTQTPRYLIKTRGQQVTLSCSPISGHRSVSWYQQTPGQGLQFLFEYFSETQRNKGNFPGRFSGRQFSNSRSEMNVSTLELGDSALYLCASSLGLKTDTQYFGPGTRLTVL.

V is TRBV28 and J is TRBJ2-3, with 8 bases fitting TRBD2. After removal of 7 bases from V and 0 bases from J, the junction contained 12 bases not matched to a gene. The CDR3 is 17 amino acids. CDR1 MDHEN and CDR2 SYDVKM come from the germline V gene. The CDR3 region has the DNA TGTGCCAGCATCTCCCCGTCGGGAGGGGGAAGCACAGATACGCAGTATTTT. Translated, it gives CASISPSGGGSTDTQYF.

The chain links TRBV18 to TRBJ2-7; 8 bases align to TRBD2. Germline V gene lookup returns CDR1 KGHSH and CDR2 LQKENI. The CDR3 consists of 13 residues. V was pared by 5 bases and J by 6 bases, with 6 bases of the junction left unmatched. For the CDR3, the DNA is TGTGCCAGCTCAGTCGGGACTAGTCGCGAGCAGTACTTC. Protein product: CASSVGTSREQYF.